This T cell receptor beta chain was obtained from a study of blood T cell repertoires in COVID-19. Trimming pared 0 bases from V and 2 bases from J, leaving 8 bases between. Germline CDR1 is LGHNA and CDR2 is YSLEER. The CDR3 sequence is 15 residues long. Clones were read by immunoSEQ multiplex PCR, and TCRdb kept only the in-frame ones, dropping some. The data contain about 50,000 clones, around four fifths of them singletons. This clone was seen only once. The V call is TRBV4-3, the J call TRBJ1-3; a possible D gene is TRBD1 (5 bases). Sequencing was performed on peripheral blood. This TCR was recovered from a human donor in a cohort sampled during active COVID-19. CDR3 DNA: TGCGCCAGCAGCCAAGATAGCAGGGCTGGAAACACCATATATTTT. Its protein product is CASSQDSRAGNTIYF.